This T cell receptor beta chain was observed in a study of control samples from healthy donors and cancer patients. TCRdb's copy holds only in-frame clones and misses some; the assay was immunoSEQ multiplex PCR. The repertoire consists of around 76,000 clones, with about nine tenths occurring once and the leading ten covering about 9.9%. Sequencing was done on a sample of PBMCs. This clonotype originated in a woman aged 50 to 60 with colorectal cancer.

The CDR3 nucleotides are TGTGCCATCAGTGAAGTCCAAGAGACCCAGTACTTC. It specifies CAISEVQETQYF. J is TRBJ2-5 and V is TRBV10-3; no clear D gene. V dropped 3 bases and J dropped 1 base, with 3 bases sitting between them. Germline loops: CDR1 ENHRY, CDR2 SYGVKD. This CDR3 is built from 12 residues.